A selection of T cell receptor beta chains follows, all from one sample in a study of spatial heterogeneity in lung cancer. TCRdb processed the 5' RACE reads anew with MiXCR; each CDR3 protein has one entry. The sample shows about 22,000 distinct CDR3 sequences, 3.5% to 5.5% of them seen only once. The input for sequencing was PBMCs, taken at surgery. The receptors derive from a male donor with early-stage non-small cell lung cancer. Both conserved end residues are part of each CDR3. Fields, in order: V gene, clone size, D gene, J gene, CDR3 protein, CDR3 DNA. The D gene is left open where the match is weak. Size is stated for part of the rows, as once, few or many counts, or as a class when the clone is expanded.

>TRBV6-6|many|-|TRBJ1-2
CASSTQTNYGYTF
TGTGCCAGCAGTACACAGACTAACTATGGCTACACCTTC
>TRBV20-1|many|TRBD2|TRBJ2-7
CSAFFAASGDSYYEQYF
TGCAGTGCTTTTTTCGCGGCTAGCGGGGATTCCTACTACGAGCAGTACTTC
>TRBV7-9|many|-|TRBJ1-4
CASSPQNEKLFF
TGTGCCAGCAGCCCTCAGAATGAAAAACTGTTTTTT
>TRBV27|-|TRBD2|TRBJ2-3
CASSRTSGSGDTQYF
TGTGCCAGCAGCCGGACTAGCGGGAGTGGGGATACGCAGTATTTT
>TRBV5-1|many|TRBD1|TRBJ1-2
CASSFSTGTGMFGYTF
TGCGCCAGCAGCTTCTCCACCGGGACAGGGATGTTTGGCTACACCTTC
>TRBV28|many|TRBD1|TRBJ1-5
CASSPRTGLGFQPQHF
TGTGCCAGCAGTCCCCGGACAGGTTTAGGGTTTCAGCCCCAGCATTTT
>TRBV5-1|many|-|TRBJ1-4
CASSLFGNGDEKLFF
TGCGCCAGCAGCTTGTTCGGGAATGGGGATGAAAAACTGTTTTTT
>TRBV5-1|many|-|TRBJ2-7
CASSLQVFGASYEQYF
TGCGCCAGCAGCTTGCAAGTGTTTGGGGCCTCCTACGAGCAGTACTTC
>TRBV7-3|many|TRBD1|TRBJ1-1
CASSSSGGSSEAFF
TGTGCCAGCAGCTCTTCAGGGGGGTCTTCTGAAGCTTTCTTT
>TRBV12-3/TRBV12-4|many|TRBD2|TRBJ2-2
CASSFERLAGARGTGELFF
TGTGCCAGCAGTTTCGAGCGGCTAGCGGGAGCTCGAGGCACCGGGGAGCTGTTTTTT
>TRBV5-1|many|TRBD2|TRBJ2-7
CASSTTSGTTYEQYF
TGCGCCAGCAGCACCACTAGCGGGACTACCTACGAGCAGTACTTC
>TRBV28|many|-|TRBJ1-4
CASRGTNEKLFF
TGTGCCAGCAGGGGTACTAATGAAAAACTGTTTTTT
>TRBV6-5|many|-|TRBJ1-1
CASSYNGRGQLEAFF
TGTGCCAGCAGTTACAACGGAAGGGGACAACTTGAAGCTTTCTTT
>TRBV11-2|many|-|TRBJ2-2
CASSPRQAGTGELFF
TGTGCCAGCAGCCCACGACAGGCAGGCACCGGGGAGCTGTTTTTT
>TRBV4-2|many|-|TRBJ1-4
CASSVKKKGMSEKLFF
TGTGCCAGCAGTGTTAAAAAGAAGGGAATGAGTGAAAAACTGTTTTTT
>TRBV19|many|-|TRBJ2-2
CASKAGGAVTGELFF
TGTGCCTCAAAGGCAGGTGGGGCGGTCACCGGGGAGCTGTTTTTT
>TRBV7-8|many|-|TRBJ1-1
CASSLVGRNTEAFF
TGTGCCAGCAGCTTAGTGGGGCGGAACACTGAAGCTTTCTTT
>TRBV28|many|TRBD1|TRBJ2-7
CASRSLRDRGSSYEQYF
TGTGCCAGCAGATCCCTCCGGGACAGAGGTTCCTCCTACGAGCAGTACTTC
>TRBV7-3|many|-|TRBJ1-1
CASSLRRNTEAFF
TGTGCCAGCAGCTTAAGAAGGAACACTGAAGCTTTCTTT
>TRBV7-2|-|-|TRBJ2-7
CASSLRKSLYEQYF
TGTGCCAGCAGCTTACGCAAAAGCCTCTACGAGCAGTACTTC
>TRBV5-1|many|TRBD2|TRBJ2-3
CASSSLSGGRTDTQYF
TGCGCCAGCAGCTCCTTGAGCGGGGGGAGGACAGATACGCAGTATTTT
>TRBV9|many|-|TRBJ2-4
CASSQTSGGGTIKNIQYF
TGTGCCAGCAGCCAGACCAGTGGCGGCGGGACCATCAAAAACATTCAGTACTTC
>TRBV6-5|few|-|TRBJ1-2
CASSYGASNYGYTF
TGTGCCAGCAGTTACGGGGCTTCTAACTATGGCTACACCTTC
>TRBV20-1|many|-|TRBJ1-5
CSAQSLRGRDQPQHF
TGCAGTGCCCAATCCCTGAGGGGACGGGATCAGCCCCAGCATTTT
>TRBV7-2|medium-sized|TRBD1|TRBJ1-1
CASSFRDSRAEAFF
TGTGCCAGCAGCTTCCGGGACAGTAGGGCTGAAGCTTTCTTT
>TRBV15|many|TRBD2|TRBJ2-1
CATSRDPGLAGIEQFF
TGTGCCACCAGCAGAGATCCGGGACTAGCGGGGATCGAGCAGTTCTTC
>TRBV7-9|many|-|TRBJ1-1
CASSLNRGNMNTEAFF
TGTGCCAGCAGCCTCAACCGGGGGAACATGAACACTGAAGCTTTCTTT
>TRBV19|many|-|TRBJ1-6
CASSDSSYNSPLHF
TGTGCCAGCTCGGACAGCTCCTATAATTCACCCCTCCACTTT
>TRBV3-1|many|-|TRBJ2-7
CASSQDNRDWGEQYF
TGTGCCAGCAGCCAAGATAACCGAGACTGGGGCGAGCAGTACTTC
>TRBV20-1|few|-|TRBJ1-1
CSASAQVNTEAFF
TGCAGTGCTAGCGCGCAGGTGAACACTGAAGCTTTCTTT
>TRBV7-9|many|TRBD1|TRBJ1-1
CASSVGQGSRAFF
TGTGCCAGCAGCGTCGGACAGGGGAGTAGGGCTTTCTTT
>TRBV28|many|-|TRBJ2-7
CASSLPTYEQYF
TGTGCCAGCAGTTTACCCACTTACGAGCAGTACTTC
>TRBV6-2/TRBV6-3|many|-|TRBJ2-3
CASSRNGPWTDTQYF
TGTGCCAGCAGTCGCAACGGACCTTGGACAGATACGCAGTATTTT
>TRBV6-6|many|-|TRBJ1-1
CASWGLGETEAFF
TGTGCCAGCTGGGGCCTGGGGGAGACTGAAGCTTTCTTT
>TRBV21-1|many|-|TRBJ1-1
CASSTPGQGTTEAFF
TGTGCCAGCAGCACGCCGGGACAGGGGACCACTGAAGCTTTCTTT
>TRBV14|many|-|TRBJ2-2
CASSPRGPGELFF
TGTGCCAGCAGCCCCCGAGGCCCCGGGGAGCTGTTTTTT
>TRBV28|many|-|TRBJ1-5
CASSLGFLRNQPQHF
TGTGCCAGCAGCTTAGGGTTTCTGCGCAATCAGCCCCAGCATTTT
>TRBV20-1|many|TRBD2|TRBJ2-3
CSASGTSGSDTQYF
TGCAGTGCTTCCGGGACTAGCGGGTCGGATACGCAGTATTTT
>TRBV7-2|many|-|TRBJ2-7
CASSPPTLTTYEQYF
TGTGCCAGCAGCCCCCCTACGCTAACGACCTACGAGCAGTACTTC
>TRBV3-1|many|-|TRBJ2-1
CASSPLTGTPPHEQFF
TGTGCCAGCAGCCCGCTAACCGGGACTCCTCCCCATGAGCAGTTCTTC
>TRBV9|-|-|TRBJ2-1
CASSVRTGSQNEQFF
TGTGCCAGCAGCGTACGAACCGGGAGCCAGAATGAGCAGTTCTTC
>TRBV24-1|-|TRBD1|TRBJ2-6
CATSDGQGGRANVLTF
TGTGCCACCAGTGATGGACAGGGAGGCAGGGCCAACGTCCTGACTTTC
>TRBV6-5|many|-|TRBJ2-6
CASRIRAFGANVLTF
TGTGCCAGCAGAATCAGGGCTTTTGGGGCCAACGTCCTGACTTTC
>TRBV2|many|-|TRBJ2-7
CASSVEQRTMGNEQYF
TGTGCCAGCAGTGTGGAACAGCGAACAATGGGAAACGAGCAGTACTTC
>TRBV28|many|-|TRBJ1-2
CASRSQGYGYTF
TGTGCCAGCCGAAGCCAGGGCTATGGCTACACCTTC
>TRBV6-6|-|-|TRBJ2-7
CASSYSSDQGQYF
TGTGCCAGCAGTTACTCTTCCGACCAGGGGCAGTACTTC
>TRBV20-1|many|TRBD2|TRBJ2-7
CSARDLRLAGNEQYF
TGCAGTGCTAGAGATTTAAGGCTAGCGGGGAACGAGCAGTACTTC
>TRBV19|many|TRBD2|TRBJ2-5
CASSMLAGQETQYF
TGTGCCAGTAGTATGCTAGCGGGACAAGAGACCCAGTACTTC
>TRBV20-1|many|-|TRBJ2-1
CSASGAHNEQFF
TGCAGTGCCAGCGGAGCTCACAATGAGCAGTTCTTC
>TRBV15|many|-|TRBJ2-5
CATSRGTGREETQYF
TGTGCCACCAGCAGGGGGACGGGGAGAGAAGAGACCCAGTACTTC
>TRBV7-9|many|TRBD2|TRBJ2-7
CASSLAGSGSINEQYF
TGTGCCAGCAGCTTAGCGGGGAGCGGGAGCATAAACGAGCAGTACTTC
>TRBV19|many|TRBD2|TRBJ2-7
CASSTSGSYEQYF
TGTGCCAGTAGCACTAGCGGTTCCTACGAGCAGTACTTC
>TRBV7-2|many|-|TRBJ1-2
CASSLKQGSNGYTF
TGTGCCAGCAGCTTGAAGCAGGGGAGTAATGGCTACACCTTC
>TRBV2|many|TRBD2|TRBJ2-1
CASWELAGGNEQFF
TGTGCCAGCTGGGAACTAGCGGGGGGAAATGAGCAGTTCTTC
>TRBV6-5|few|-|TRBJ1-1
CASSYSSGGGGTEAFF
TGTGCCAGCAGTTATTCTTCCGGCGGGGGGGGCACTGAAGCTTTCTTT